These 19 T cell receptor beta chains were sequenced from one sample in a study of cytomegalovirus exposure and HLA in healthy donors. The PCR contained 60 Vbeta and 13 Jbeta primers. The repertoire was sequenced with immunoSEQ multiplex PCR; TCRdb's copy has only in-frame clones and lacks some. The sample shows approximately 22,000 clones, around 73% of them seen only once. Sequencing was carried out using PBMCs. Receptors were obtained from a man between 60 and 70 years old in good health and CMV-seronegative.

The V gene is TRBV11-2, the J gene TRBJ2-5; 10 positions match TRBD2. This CDR3 has 16 amino acids. Trimming removed 1 base from V and 5 bases from J; junction bases left unmatched: 7. Germline CDR1 and CDR2: SGHAT and FQNNGV. The CDR3 bases are TGTGCCAGCAGCTTAGCAGCGGGAGGGGGCAGGGAGACCCAGTACTTC. It is translated as CASSLAAGGGRETQYF. The variable domain in full, with the rest retrieved from reference TRBV11-2 and TRBJ2-5, is EAGVAQSPRYKIIEKRQSVAFWCNPISGHATLYWYQQILGQGPKLLIQFQNNGVVDDSQLPKDRFSAERLKGVDSTLKIQPAKLEDSAVYLCASSLAAGGGRETQYFGPGTRLLVL.

The chain couples TRBV19 to TRBJ2-3; TRBD1 matches 8 bases. The length of the CDR3 is 13 residues. The germline V gene has CDR1 LNHDA and CDR2 SQIVND (reference sequence). The J segment lost 4 bases and the V segment lost 3 bases, leaving 0 bases of the junction unmatched. The CDR3 spells CASSIRGPDTQYF. In nucleotides, the CDR3 is TGTGCCAGTAGTATCAGGGGGCCAGATACGCAGTATTTT.

Turning to this clone: The junction departs from the called germline gene at one end, perhaps through a read error. CDR3 nucleotide sequence: TGTGCCAGCAGTTTAGGGCAAGGGGATGGTAGCAATCAGCCCCAGCATTTT. Residues: CASSLGQGDGSNQPQHF. V usage is TRBV7-9 and J usage is TRBJ1-5; possibly TRBD1 for D (5 bases). CDR1 SEHNR and CDR2 FQNEAQ come from the germline V gene (reference sequence). This CDR3 comprises 17 residues.

The rearrangement joins TRBV10-3 to TRBJ1-2; D gene ambiguous. The germline V and J ends were trimmed by 6 bases and 7 bases, with 15 bases remaining between them. CDR3 length: 13 residues. CDR1 is ENHRY, CDR2 SYGVKD, per germline. CDR3 sequence reads: CAISNPFSGGYTF. CDR3 coding DNA: TGTGCCATCAGCAACCCATTTTCGGGTGGCTACACCTTC.

The rearrangement links TRBV12-5 to TRBJ2-3; 8 bases map to TRBD2. CDR1 and CDR2 from the germline V gene are LGHNT and FRNRAP. The ends lost 0 bases at V and 3 bases at J; junction bases unmatched: 17. The CDR3 has 20 amino acids. The CDR3 is CASGLVIRAGGFGGTDTQYF. In nucleotides, the CDR3 is TGTGCTAGTGGTTTGGTCATCCGGGCGGGGGGCTTCGGGGGGACAGATACGCAGTATTTT.

The CDR3 region is CSVTPRASNTEAFF. CDR3 DNA: TGCAGCGTTACCCCCAGGGCCTCGAACACTGAAGCTTTCTTT. The chain has TRBV29-1 and TRBJ1-1; the D gene is possibly TRBD1 (5 bases). The CDR3 is made up of 14 amino acids. Germline CDR1 reads SQVTM; CDR2 reads ANQGSEA. V was shortened by 5 bases and J by 1 base, with 14 bases between the two germline ends.

V gene TRBV5-1 combines with J gene TRBJ1-5, with 8 bases fitting TRBD1. The CDR3 has 16 amino acids. The V segment lost 1 base and the J segment 2 bases; nucleotides outside the gene matches: 5. Germline-derived CDR1 and CDR2 are SGHRS and YFSETQ. The CDR3 bases are TGCGCCAGCAGCTTGATACCGACAGGGGGCAATCAGCCCCAGCATTTT. Its protein product is CASSLIPTGGNQPQHF.

This chain uses TRBV5-1 with TRBJ2-3; the match to TRBD1 covers 9 bases. Germline CDR1 SGHRS, CDR2 YFSETQ. Germline trimming cut 4 bases from V and 4 bases from J; bases unmatched to any gene: 7. The CDR3 runs to 15 residues. CDR3 amino acids: CASSPRTGGPDTQYF. The CDR3 coding sequence is TGCGCCAGCAGCCCGAGAACAGGGGGCCCAGATACGCAGTATTTT.

The count of this clone is one. Written as DNA, the CDR3 is TGTGCCAGCAGCTCCATAGCGGGGTCGTCCTACGAGCAGTACTTC. Its translation is CASSSIAGSSYEQYF. The J gene is TRBJ2-7, the V gene TRBV7-8; TRBD2 matches at 8 bases. Germline CDR1 and CDR2: SGHVS and FQNEAQ. V shed 4 bases and J 1 base; nucleotides not matched to a gene: 6. The CDR3 runs 15 residues.

The chain is built from TRBV18 and TRBJ1-3, with D possibly TRBD1 on 5 matching bases. Looked up from germline, CDR1 is KGHSH and CDR2 is LQKENI. V was pared by 2 bases and J by 1 base, with 18 bases between. This CDR3 comprises 18 residues. The DNA of the CDR3 is TGTGCCAGCTCACCATTGGGCAGGGTCGTTTCGTCTGGAAACACCATATATTTT. Translating it yields CASSPLGRVVSSGNTIYF.

The chain recombines TRBV30 with TRBJ2-7, with TRBD2 identical over 8 bases. Germline V gene lookup returns CDR1 GTSNPN and CDR2 SVGIG (reference sequence). J lost 2 bases, V lost 2 bases, and 14 bases had no gene match. The CDR3 sequence is 17 residues long. The CDR3 region is CAWSHYKLPGLAYEQYF. CDR3 coding DNA: TGTGCCTGGAGTCACTATAAACTCCCGGGACTAGCCTACGAGCAGTACTTC.

This chain uses TRBV25-1 with TRBJ2-3; a possible D gene is TRBD1 (5 bases). CDR1 is MGHDK and CDR2 is SYGVNS in the germline V gene. The CDR3 consists of 16 residues. Trimming took 2 bases from V and 2 from J, leaving 14 bases between them. The CDR3 region is CASSEGAAGNTDTQYF. CDR3 bases: TGTGCCAGCAGTGAAGGGGCAGCCGGCAACACAGATACGCAGTATTTT.

This clone was observed a single time. The rearrangement joins TRBV5-1 to TRBJ2-6, with D tentatively TRBD1 (6 bases). The CDR3 contains 19 residues. CDR1 is SGHRS, CDR2 YFSETQ, per germline. V lost 3 bases and J lost 1, with 20 bases in between. In DNA form, the CDR3 reads TGCGCCAGCAGCTCTACCTACTCAGGGGTACTTTCTGGGGCCAACGTCCTGACTTTC. As protein: CASSSTYSGVLSGANVLTF.

V gene TRBV6-5 combines with J gene TRBJ2-7, with 9 nucleotides matching TRBD1. Germline CDR1 reads MNHEY; CDR2 reads SVGAGI. The CDR3 loop spans 15 amino acids. V lost 5 bases to trimming and J lost 4 bases; unmatched junction nucleotides: 9. The CDR3 loop reads CASSARTGEGYEQYF. The CDR3 DNA is TGTGCCAGCAGTGCACGGACAGGGGAGGGTTACGAGCAGTACTTC.

This rearrangement joins TRBV30 to TRBJ1-5; perhaps TRBD1 as D (5 bases). The CDR3 is made up of 15 amino acids. CDR1 is GTSNPN, CDR2 SVGIG, per germline (reference sequence). The V end lost 1 base, the J end lost 0 bases, and 10 bases lay between the germline ends. The CDR3 nucleotides are TGTGCCTGGAGTGAACACAGGTATAGCAATCAGCCCCAGCATTTT. Protein: CAWSEHRYSNQPQHF.

The chain employs TRBV9 and TRBJ2-2; TRBD2 aligns across 9 bases. The germline V gene has CDR1 SGDLS and CDR2 YYNGEE. This CDR3 has 15 residues. V gave up 9 bases and J gave up 5 bases; unmatched junction bases: 11. The CDR3: CATARASGATGELFF. CDR3 in DNA: TGTGCCACCGCGCGGGCTAGCGGGGCGACCGGGGAGCTGTTTTTT.

The chain employs TRBV30 and TRBJ1-1, with D perhaps matching TRBD1 (6 bases). The CDR3 loop spans 15 amino acids. Trimming removed 7 bases at V and 7 bases at J, with 25 bases between. The germline V gene encodes CDR1 GTSNPN and CDR2 SVGIG (reference sequence). CDR3 in DNA: TGTGCCTCTTCCCTTCTCTGGACAGTGCGGAGTGAAGCTTTCTTT. It translates to CASSLLWTVRSEAFF.

The chain uses TRBV9 and TRBJ1-6, with D possibly matching TRBD1 (5 bases). Deletions cut 0 bases from V and 9 bases from J, with 13 bases between. CDR3 length equals 15 residues. CDR1 and CDR2 from the germline V gene are SGDLS and YYNGEE. Written as DNA, the CDR3 is TGTGCCAGCAGCGTAGAGGACAAGGCCACTTCACCCCTCCACTTT. Residues: CASSVEDKATSPLHF.

The gene calls are TRBV28 and TRBJ1-5; perhaps TRBD1 as D (5 bases). V lost 8 bases to trimming and J lost 0 bases, with 14 bases between them. The germline CDR1 and CDR2 sequences are MDHEN and SYDVKM. This CDR3 comprises 15 residues. The DNA for the CDR3 is TGTGCCAGCGGCGCCGGGGGGAATAGCAATCAGCCCCAGCATTTT. Encoded protein: CASGAGGNSNQPQHF.